The present TCR beta chain was sequenced within a study of cytomegalovirus exposure and HLA in healthy donors. The PCR had 60 Vbeta and 13 Jbeta primers. Assay used: immunoSEQ multiplex PCR; TCRdb lists only in-frame clones, some missing. The sample consists of roughly 150,000 clones, roughly 80% of them appearing once. Overall study results and limits: As immune exposure information, only CMV serostatus was available. The authors later found HLA-associated TCR beta chains more clonally expanded than equally common others.

In the case of this clone: Its specificity is unknown.

This receptor was identified in a male donor in good health and CMV-seronegative. Sample: PBMCs.

This CDR3 reads CASSFAGAGAKNIQYF. CDR3 bases: TGTGCCAGCAGCTTTGCGGGCGCGGGAGCCAAAAACATTCAGTACTTC. The chain has TRBV5-4 and TRBJ2-4; a weak D match, TRBD2 (5 bases). The germline gives CDR1 SGHNT, CDR2 YYREEE (reference sequence). CDR3 length: 16 amino acids. V lost 2 bases to trimming and J lost 0 bases, with 12 bases between them.